These 28 T cell receptor beta chains share one sample of origin, sequenced in a study of blood T cell repertoires in COVID-19. TCRdb's copy holds only in-frame clones and misses some; the assay was immunoSEQ multiplex PCR. Of about 64,000 clones listed, 90% are singletons. Material: peripheral blood. The source of these receptors is a woman over 75 with active COVID-19.

V usage is TRBV6-5 and J usage is TRBJ1-1; 8 bases map to TRBD1. V gave up 10 bases and J gave up 4 bases; unmatched junction bases: 11. Germline loops: CDR1 MNHEY, CDR2 SVGAGI. This CDR3 is built from 14 residues. In DNA form, the CDR3 reads TGTGCCACGTCAGACAGGGGAGGGCCCACTGAAGCTTTCTTT. Its translation: CATSDRGGPTEAFF.

The J gene is TRBJ1-6, the V gene TRBV20-1, with TRBD1 as a possible D gene (5 bases). The length of the CDR3 is 13 residues. Germline values: CDR1 DFQATT, CDR2 SNEGSKA (reference sequence). The V end lost 3 bases, the J end lost 9 bases, and 12 bases lay between the germline ends. The CDR3 DNA sequence: TGCAGTGCTAGTAGGGGTTGGGGTTCACCCCTCCACTTT. Its protein is CSASRGWGSPLHF.

This clone was seen just once. This chain connects TRBV6-5 to TRBJ1-1; D not resolved. The V and J ends lost 6 bases and 8 bases respectively, with 13 bases between them. Germline assignment: CDR1 MNHEY and CDR2 SVGAGI. This CDR3 is built from 12 residues. CDR3 sequence reads: CASRVYLREAFF. CDR3 nucleotides: TGTGCCAGCAGGGTATACCTGCGAGAAGCTTTCTTT.

Details on this clone: The final CDR3 position lacks the conserved phenylalanine or tryptophan, pointing to a likely read error. Because the CDR3's place on the DNA is in doubt, the DNA is left out and the CDR3 is given as listed by TCRdb. This chain connects TRBV12-2 to TRBJ2-7; the table's D call of TRBD2 was not tested on the DNA. TRBV12-2 is assigned pseudogene status. The CDR3 has 12 residues if both end residues are counted. The CDR3 sequence: CASRLEDSGFLN.

The chain joins TRBV5-3 to TRBJ1-6, with 8 bases lining up with TRBD1. TRBV5-3 qualifies as an ORF whose function is uncertain. There are 15 residues in the CDR3. Losses at the gene ends were 4 bases for V and 7 bases for J; bases not matched to a gene: 7. The DNA of the CDR3 is TGTGCCAGAAGCACCCGGGACAGGCGGAATTCACCCCTCCACTTT. Amino acid sequence: CARSTRDRRNSPLHF.

The chain carries TRBV15 and TRBJ2-7; 7 nucleotides agree with TRBD2. This CDR3 region has 15 residues. V dropped 1 base and J dropped 0; count of bases not matched to a gene: 3. Germline CDR1 and CDR2: LNHNV and YYDKDF (reference sequence). The CDR3 reads CATSRGRGSSYEQYV. The CDR3 DNA reads TGTGCCACCAGCAGAGGGCGGGGGAGCTCCTACGAGCAGTACGTC.

The chain links TRBV28 to TRBJ2-7, with D possibly TRBD2 on 5 matching bases. The CDR3 has 16 amino acids. In germline, CDR1 is MDHEN, CDR2 SYDVKM. Trimming took 6 bases from V and 1 from J, leaving 19 bases between them. The CDR3 bases are TGTGCCAGCAGGCCCTCTGAAGCGGAGAGGTCCTACGAGCAGTACTTC. The encoded protein is CASRPSEAERSYEQYF.

This clone appeared once. The rearrangement links TRBV20-1 to TRBJ1-5; possibly TRBD1 for D (6 bases). Between the trimmed V and J ends, which lost 3 bases and 6 bases, there was a span of 15 bases. Germline CDR1 and CDR2: DFQATT and SNEGSKA (reference sequence). This CDR3 has 14 residues. The CDR3 sequence: CSASEIRGTQPQHF. CDR3 in DNA: TGCAGTGCTAGTGAAATCAGGGGTACTCAGCCCCAGCATTTT.

This clone came up once. The rearrangement links TRBV6-6 to TRBJ1-5; perhaps TRBD1 as D (5 bases). The CDR3 has 16 residues. From germline, CDR1 is MNHNY and CDR2 SVGAGI (reference sequence). V shed 8 bases and J shed 1 base, with 18 bases lying between them. The CDR3 coding sequence is TGTGCCAGCCGCGCCCCGACGACAGCAAGCAATCAGCCCCAGCATTTT. Protein product: CASRAPTTASNQPQHF.

The chain uses TRBV29-1 and TRBJ2-1; D is unclear. Trimming took 1 base from V and 2 from J, leaving 9 bases between them. Germline values: CDR1 SQVTM, CDR2 ANQGSEA. The CDR3 length is 14 residues. The DNA of the CDR3 is TGCAGCGTTGAAGTGGCAACAACCTACAATGAGCAGTTCTTC. It encodes CSVEVATTYNEQFF.

This chain connects TRBV24-1 to TRBJ2-2, with no clear D. CDR1 and CDR2 from the germline V gene are KGHDR and SFDVKD. The CDR3 covers 13 residues. The germline V and J ends were trimmed by 6 bases and 4 bases, with 8 bases remaining between them. CDR3 bases: TGTGCCACCAGTCAGCAGGCCACCGGGGAGCTGTTTTTT. It specifies CATSQQATGELFF.

The rearrangement uses TRBV5-1 and TRBJ2-7; 8 bases map to TRBD2. The junction had 10 bases not matched to a gene; V was cut back by 4 bases and J by 7 bases. The CDR3 totals 14 residues. Germline CDR1 reads SGHRS; CDR2 reads YFSETQ. As DNA, the CDR3 is TGCGCCAGCAGCCCGGACGGGGGGGGCGGGGAGCAGTACTTC. Residues: CASSPDGGGGEQYF.

The chain has TRBV28 and TRBJ2-3, with TRBD2 identical over 8 bases. This CDR3 comprises 15 residues. V gave up 4 bases and J gave up 6 bases; unmatched junction bases: 9. Germline V gene lookup returns CDR1 MDHEN and CDR2 SYDVKM. CDR3 residues: CASSSSGAGVDTQYF. The CDR3 DNA follows: TGTGCCAGCAGTTCCTCGGGAGCGGGAGTTGATACGCAGTATTTT.

The chain carries TRBV6-5 and TRBJ2-3; 8 bases match TRBD1. V dropped 6 bases and J dropped 0; count of bases not matched to a gene: 2. Germline V gives CDR1 MNHEY, CDR2 SVGAGI. This CDR3 region has 14 residues. CDR3 coding DNA: TGTGCCAGCAGGCAGGGGGCAAGCACAGATACGCAGTATTTT. Its translation is CASRQGASTDTQYF.

This clone was picked up one time. This chain connects TRBV5-1 to TRBJ2-7; 14 bases map to TRBD2. Germline V lookup: CDR1 SGHRS, CDR2 YFSETQ. The CDR3 is made up of 17 amino acids. With 0 bases clipped from V and 0 bases from J, the junction kept 2 bases outside the gene matches. The CDR3 region is CASSLDGTSGSSYEQYF. DNA for the CDR3: TGCGCCAGCAGCTTGGACGGGACTAGCGGGAGCTCCTACGAGCAGTACTTC.

J is TRBJ2-1 and V is TRBV5-1; 9 bases align to TRBD2. Trimming took 2 bases from V and 7 from J; bases not matched to a gene: 7. The CDR3 is 15 residues long. The germline CDR1 and CDR2 sequences are SGHRS and YFSETQ. The CDR3 DNA reads as TGCGCCAGCAGCTTCCCAGCGGGAGGCCTAAATGAGCAGTTCTTC. Its translation: CASSFPAGGLNEQFF.

The chain links TRBV11-3 to TRBJ2-2, with D unresolved. CDR3 size: 13 residues. V lost 3 bases to trimming and J lost 4 bases, with 6 bases between them. The V gene's germline CDR1 is SGHNT and CDR2 YENEEA. This CDR3 is CASSFDSTGELFF. CDR3 coding DNA: TGTGCCAGCAGCTTTGATAGCACCGGGGAGCTGTTTTTT.

The V gene is TRBV7-8, the J gene TRBJ1-1; maybe TRBD1 (6 bases). Germline V gene data show CDR1 as SGHVS and CDR2 as FQNEAQ. The CDR3 spans 13 residues. Between the trimmed V and J ends, which lost 5 bases and 1 base, there was a span of 8 bases. The CDR3 DNA sequence: TGTGCCAGCAGCAAAGGGGGGAACACTGAAGCTTTCTTT. This codes for CASSKGGNTEAFF.

The chain employs TRBV19 and TRBJ1-4; D uncertain. Germline V gene sequence: CDR1 LNHDA, CDR2 SQIVND (reference sequence). The CDR3 extends over 15 amino acids. V shed 7 bases and J shed 0 bases, with 12 bases lying between them. CDR3 protein: CASIGRLPTNEKLFF. Written as DNA, the CDR3 is TGTGCCAGTATCGGCCGACTACCAACTAATGAAAAACTGTTTTTT. Complete variable domain (other parts from reference TRBV19 and TRBJ1-4): DGGITQSPKYLFRKEGQNVTLSCEQNLNHDAMYWYRQDPGQGLRLIYYSQIVNDFQKGDIAEGYSVSREKKESFPLTVTSAQKNPTAFYLCASIGRLPTNEKLFFGSGTQLSVL.

A few counts support this clone. The chain combines TRBV6-1 with TRBJ2-3, with 7 bases matching TRBD2. V gave up 2 bases and J gave up 3 bases; unmatched junction bases: 5. Germline-derived CDR1 and CDR2 are MNHNS and SASEGT. CDR3 size: 15 residues. The CDR3 DNA reads as TGTGCCAGCAGTGAATACAGCGGGGTTACAGATACGCAGTATTTT. It is translated as CASSEYSGVTDTQYF.

This sequence joins TRBV7-9 and TRBJ1-1; 7 bases match TRBD1. Losses at the gene ends were 5 bases for V and 1 base for J; bases not matched to a gene: 4. This CDR3 is 14 amino acids long. Germline V gene data show CDR1 as SEHNR and CDR2 as FQNEAQ (reference sequence). The CDR3 DNA reads as TGTGCCAGCAGCGGCCGGGACAGGAACACTGAAGCTTTCTTT. The encoded protein is CASSGRDRNTEAFF.

J is TRBJ2-7 and V is TRBV28, with a weak D call TRBD2 (6 bases). The CDR3 sequence is 13 residues long. V lost 4 bases and J lost 6, with 13 bases in between. Germline CDR1 MDHEN, CDR2 SYDVKM. CDR3 nucleotides: TGTGCCAGCAGTTACGGGGCCGGGGGCGAGCAGTACTTC. Amino acid sequence: CASSYGAGGEQYF.

The chain combines TRBV27 with TRBJ2-2; 13 bases are a match to TRBD2. Germline V lookup: CDR1 MNHEY, CDR2 SMNVEV (reference sequence). V shed 4 bases, J shed 4 bases, and the junction held 6 bases outside the gene matches. This CDR3 spans 17 amino acids. Here the CDR3 reads CASSSQGLAGVTGELFF. DNA for the CDR3: TGTGCCAGCAGTTCGCAAGGACTAGCGGGAGTCACCGGGGAGCTGTTTTTT.

The chain carries TRBV4-2 and TRBJ1-5, with D possibly matching TRBD1 (5 bases). The CDR3 extends over 16 amino acids. V was clipped by 0 bases and J by 7 bases, with 16 bases between them. The V gene's germline CDR1 is LGHNA and CDR2 YNFKEQ. CDR3 sequence (DNA): TGTGCCAGCAGCCAAGACCCAGGGACTCGGGGGCAGCCCCAGCATTTT. Its translation is CASSQDPGTRGQPQHF.

The chain is built from TRBV3-1 (or the pseudogene TRBV3-2) and TRBJ2-5; D perhaps matches TRBD1 (6 bases). V lost 1 base to trimming and J lost 2 bases, with 14 bases between them. The CDR3 is 16 residues long. The germline gives CDR1 LGHDT, CDR2 YNNKEL (reference sequence). The chain's CDR3 is CASSQVAGTTQETQYF. In DNA, the CDR3 is TGTGCCAGCAGCCAAGTCGCCGGGACAACTCAAGAGACCCAGTACTTC.

The chain has TRBV10-1 and TRBJ1-4, with TRBD1 as a possible D gene (5 bases). V was clipped by 4 bases and J by 2 bases, with 8 bases between them. CDR3 length: 14 residues. Germline CDR1 reads WNHNN; CDR2 reads SYGVQD (reference sequence). This CDR3 reads CASSAGSTNEKLFF. The CDR3, as DNA: TGCGCCAGCAGTGCAGGGTCGACTAATGAAAAACTGTTTTTT.

The chain combines TRBV5-1 with TRBJ2-2; 8 bases agree with TRBD2. J gave up 3 bases and V 2 bases, and 3 bases lay outside the gene matches. In germline, CDR1 is SGHRS, CDR2 YFSETQ. The CDR3 is 15 residues long. In nucleotides, the CDR3 is TGCGCCAGCAGCTTCCGGGAGGGCGACACCGGGGAGCTGTTTTTT. Translation: CASSFREGDTGELFF.

The V gene is TRBV6-5, the J gene TRBJ2-2, with D possibly being TRBD2 (7 bases). Germline loops: CDR1 MNHEY, CDR2 SVGAGI. V was shortened by 2 bases and J by 2 bases, with 9 bases between the two germline ends. This CDR3 has 15 residues. The CDR3 nucleotides are TGTGCCAGCAGTTACCGGGGGGCAAACACCGGGGAGCTGTTTTTT. It is translated as CASSYRGANTGELFF.